The entry that follows covers one T cell receptor beta chain sequence. Its antigen is unidentified. Primed by a sample-barcoded 5' primer and a J-beta primer mix, a second PCR proceeded for 7 to 11 cycles. Each CDR3 protein gets one entry after TCRdb re-called the 5' RACE reads with MiXCR. The sample contains roughly 1.7 million distinct CDR3 sequences, almost 35% of which appear only once. The sample comes from a study of blood T cells in healthy people across ages. Notes on the study in general: Aged donors had fewer naive CD4+ cells and lower diversity than long-lived donors.

The CDR3 runs 13 residues. Germline V gene lookup returns CDR1 ENHRY and CDR2 SYGVKD. Between the trimmed V and J ends, which lost 3 bases and 7 bases, there was a span of 10 bases. Every participating donor contributed roughly 10 milliliters of peripheral blood through a draw. This chain connects TRBV10-3 to TRBJ1-5, with a weak D call TRBD1 (6 bases). The TCR comes from a young woman in good health. Sequencing was performed on blood. Here the CDR3 reads CAISEGQSQPQHF. The CDR3 DNA reads TGTGCCATCAGTGAAGGACAGTCCCAGCCCCAGCATTTT.